Listed below are T cell receptor beta chains from one sample, sequenced in a study of immune characterization of retroperitoneal liposarcoma. MiXCR was run by TCRdb on the PCR reads, yielding one entry per CDR3 protein. The data contain approximately 10,000 distinct CDR3 sequences, roughly 35% of them singletons. Sequenced: tumor tissue. These receptors came from a female donor with retroperitoneal liposarcoma. The CDR3 runs from the conserved cysteine through the conserved F or W. The D gene is left open where the match is weak. A clone size is listed for some rows: how often the clone was seen (once, few, many), or a class if it is expanded.

V	D	J	size	CDR3	DNA
TRBV6-1	.	TRBJ2-5	.	CASSDRRYQETQYF	TGTGCCAGCAGTGACAGGCGGTACCAAGAGACCCAGTACTTC
TRBV6-5	.	TRBJ2-2	few	CASSYTTGRGELFF	TGTGCCAGCAGTTACACGACTGGCCGCGGGGAGCTGTTTTTT
TRBV11-2	TRBD1	TRBJ1-6	.	CASSPRQGHSPLHF	TGTGCCAGCAGCCCCCGACAGGGCCATTCACCCCTCCACTTT
TRBV6-1	.	TRBJ2-5	.	CASSEARTGLLAETQYF	TGTGCCAGCAGTGAAGCTCGGACTGGCTTGCTGGCGGAGACCCAGTACTTC
TRBV7-6	.	TRBJ1-2	few	CASSSRGYGYTF	TGTGCTAGTAGCTCCCGGGGCTATGGCTACACCTTC
TRBV7-6	.	TRBJ2-7	.	CASSLGAETYEQYF	TGTGCCAGCAGCTTAGGGGCAGAAACCTACGAGCAGTACTTC
TRBV7-8	TRBD2	TRBJ2-1	.	CASSLGGGSGVNTYEQFF	TGTGCCAGCAGCTTAGGGGGTGGAAGCGGGGTGAACACCTACGAGCAGTTCTTC
TRBV6-5	.	TRBJ2-2	once	CASSPEGAGELFF	TGTGCCAGCAGCCCCGAGGGTGCCGGGGAGCTGTTTTTT
TRBV7-4	TRBD1	TRBJ2-1	.	CASSLAGQGNNEQFF	TGTGCCAGCAGCTTAGCAGGACAGGGCAACAATGAGCAGTTCTTC
TRBV6-2/TRBV6-3	.	TRBJ1-1	.	CASSFGGGNTEAFF	TGTGCCAGCAGTTTCGGGGGAGGGAACACTGAAGCTTTCTTT
TRBV7-2	.	TRBJ2-1	few	CASSLASSSSYNEQFF	TGTGCCAGCAGCTTAGCCAGCTCAAGCTCCTACAATGAGCAGTTCTTC
TRBV7-6	.	TRBJ2-1	.	CASSTLHYRGDEQFF	TGTGCCAGCAGCACCCTGCATTACCGGGGCGACGAGCAGTTCTTC
TRBV10-3	TRBD2	TRBJ2-7	.	CATKPSSGRPGYEQYF	TGTGCCACCAAACCTTCTAGCGGGAGGCCAGGTTACGAGCAGTACTTC
TRBV7-8	.	TRBJ2-5	.	CASTLGGGQETQYF	TGTGCCAGCACCTTAGGGGGGGGGCAAGAGACCCAGTACTTC
TRBV6-1	TRBD2	TRBJ2-5	.	CASIPGTSGSSGETQYF	TGTGCCAGCATCCCCGGGACTAGCGGGAGTTCGGGAGAGACCCAGTACTTC
TRBV7-2	TRBD1	TRBJ1-4	.	CASSLVRGGEKLFF	TGTGCCAGCAGCTTAGTCAGGGGGGGTGAAAAACTGTTTTTT
TRBV11-3	TRBD2	TRBJ2-1	once	CASSLLSGGAKVSEQFF	TGTGCCAGCAGCTTACTTAGCGGGGGGGCCAAAGTTAGTGAGCAGTTCTTC
TRBV7-2	TRBD2	TRBJ2-1	once	CASSPLLDSGRNEQFF	TGTGCCAGCAGCCCTTTGTTGGATAGCGGGAGAAATGAGCAGTTCTTC
TRBV28	.	TRBJ2-1	.	CASSFGGPQAEQFF	TGTGCCAGCAGTTTCGGCGGTCCTCAGGCCGAGCAGTTCTTC
TRBV12-3/TRBV12-4	TRBD2	TRBJ2-1	many	CASSPSGGYNEQFF	TGTGCCAGCAGCCCTAGCGGGGGATACAATGAGCAGTTCTTC
TRBV12-3/TRBV12-4	TRBD1	TRBJ2-1	medium-sized	CASIRTGGFDEQFF	TGTGCCAGCATCCGGACAGGGGGCTTTGATGAGCAGTTCTTC
TRBV6-5	.	TRBJ2-3	.	CASSFRGRTDTQYF	TGTGCCAGCAGTTTCCGCGGAAGGACAGATACGCAGTATTTT
TRBV6-6	.	TRBJ1-5	.	CASSYSSRNQPQHF	TGTGCCAGCAGTTACTCCTCTCGCAATCAGCCCCAGCATTTT
TRBV7-8	.	TRBJ1-1	few	CASSFFLNTEAFF	TGTGCCAGCAGCTTTTTCTTGAACACTGAAGCTTTCTTT
TRBV6-1	TRBD2	TRBJ2-5	once	CASSEVSGGAETQYF	TGTGCCAGCAGTGAAGTTAGCGGGGGGGCCGAGACCCAGTACTTC
TRBV10-1	.	TRBJ2-3	few	CASSEAGTDTQYF	TGCGCCAGCAGTGAGGCGGGAACAGATACGCAGTATTTT
TRBV7-2	TRBD1	TRBJ2-1	.	CASQIDRGAYNEQFF	TGTGCCAGCCAAATCGACAGGGGCGCCTACAATGAGCAGTTCTTC
TRBV6-6	.	TRBJ2-1	.	CASSYGPLRFF	TGTGCCAGCAGTTACGGGCCACTGAGGTTCTTC
TRBV27	.	TRBJ2-5	.	CASSLVFQETQYF	TGTGCCAGCAGTTTGGTCTTCCAAGAGACCCAGTACTTC
TRBV6-1	TRBD1	TRBJ2-3	few	CAARTGMGTDTQYF	TGTGCCGCGCGGACAGGGATGGGCACAGATACGCAGTATTTT
TRBV12-3/TRBV12-4	TRBD1	TRBJ2-7	.	CASSSPGQADEQYF	TGTGCCAGCAGTTCGCCGGGACAGGCGGACGAGCAGTACTTC
TRBV6-1	.	TRBJ2-1	large	CASSYTWNNEQFF	TGTGCCAGCAGTTATACGTGGAACAATGAGCAGTTCTTC
TRBV7-3	TRBD2	TRBJ2-1	.	CASSPYLVAGGHEQFF	TGTGCCAGCAGCCCCTATCTGGTAGCGGGGGGACATGAGCAGTTCTTC
TRBV7-8	.	TRBJ2-1	medium-sized	CASSLRFGPRYEQFF	TGTGCCAGCAGCTTAAGGTTCGGGCCTCGCTACGAGCAGTTCTTC
TRBV10-3	TRBD1	TRBJ2-5	few	CAISEKTGGGETQYF	TGTGCCATCAGTGAAAAGACAGGGGGAGGGGAGACCCAGTACTTC
TRBV6-5	.	TRBJ1-1	.	CASSDYTEAFF	TGTGCGTCGTCAGACTACACTGAAGCTTTCTTT
TRBV12-3/TRBV12-4	.	TRBJ2-1	medium-sized	CASSLAGETQFF	TGTGCCAGCAGTTTAGCTGGGGAGACCCAGTTCTTC
TRBV6-1	.	TRBJ1-1	few	CASSENPVTEAFF	TGTGCCAGCAGTGAAAACCCCGTAACTGAAGCTTTCTTT
TRBV6-1	.	TRBJ2-7	medium-sized	CASNPGVAYEQYF	TGTGCCAGCAATCCCGGCGTCGCCTACGAGCAGTACTTC
TRBV10-2	.	TRBJ2-1	.	CASSGSQLNEQFF	TGCGCCAGTTCGGGATCTCAGTTGAATGAGCAGTTCTTC
TRBV6-1	.	TRBJ2-1	few	CASMSTSRAADEQFF	TGTGCCAGCATGTCAACTAGCCGAGCGGCAGATGAGCAGTTCTTC
TRBV7-2	TRBD1	TRBJ1-6	.	CASSLTGTGDSPLHF	TGTGCCAGCAGCTTAACGGGGACAGGGGATTCACCCCTCCACTTT
TRBV6-1	TRBD1	TRBJ2-5	.	CASTRQGRETQYF	TGTGCCAGCACTAGACAGGGAAGGGAGACCCAGTACTTC
TRBV10-2	.	TRBJ2-7	.	CATQGRGFPHEQYF	TGCGCCACACAGGGAAGGGGGTTCCCTCACGAGCAGTACTTC
TRBV6-1	.	TRBJ2-5	.	CASSAGLLGETQYF	TGTGCCAGCAGTGCGGGGCTACTCGGGGAGACCCAGTACTTC
TRBV27	.	TRBJ2-5	.	CASSIKQGGTQYF	TGTGCCAGCAGTATAAAACAGGGAGGGACCCAGTACTTC
TRBV27	.	TRBJ2-4	.	CASSLSQGMDIQYF	TGTGCCAGCAGTTTATCCCAGGGGATGGACATTCAGTACTTC
TRBV27	TRBD2	TRBJ2-1	.	CASRRLAGGGEQFF	TGTGCCAGCAGGAGACTAGCGGGGGGCGGTGAGCAGTTCTTC
TRBV12-5	.	TRBJ1-2	few	CASGLDQGSYTF	TGTGCTAGTGGTTTGGATCAGGGGAGCTACACCTTC
TRBV6-6	.	TRBJ1-2	few	CASSYYRDVGYTF	TGTGCCAGCAGTTACTATCGGGACGTCGGCTACACCTTC
TRBV6-1	.	TRBJ2-5	.	CASSQLEETQYF	TGTGCCAGCAGTCAGCTTGAAGAGACCCAGTACTTC